The T cell receptor (beta chain) described here comes from a study of blood T cell repertoires in COVID-19. At the level of the study: Spain, Italy and the United States supplied samples that represented acute and convalescent COVID-19. Sources were T cells, B-cell-depleted T cells, or PBMCs; the material itself was cDNA or gDNA.

Authors' methods: Reference gene primer amplification yielded estimated nucleated cell counts. This table comes from immunoSEQ multiplex PCR, and its TCRdb copy is limited to in-frame clones, with some not included. V and J calls and clone size are as listed in that table; D and trimming were resolved from the DNA. The table includes 150,000 to 200,000 clones, roughly four fifths detected once. Only a few counts were recorded for this clone. The V end lost 5 bases, the J end lost 10 bases, and 21 bases lay between the germline ends. The CDR3 length is 16 residues. Germline CDR1 is LNHDA and CDR2 is SQIVND (reference sequence).

The material sequenced was peripheral blood. This chain joins TRBV19 and TRBJ1-6; perhaps TRBD1 as D (6 bases). The sequence derives from a human donor with acute or convalescent COVID-19. The donor label of this sample is uncertain. The CDR3 bases are TGTGCCAGTAGTTTCCCGACAGGCAAAAGGAGGTCACCCCTCCACTTT. It encodes CASSFPTGKRRSPLHF.